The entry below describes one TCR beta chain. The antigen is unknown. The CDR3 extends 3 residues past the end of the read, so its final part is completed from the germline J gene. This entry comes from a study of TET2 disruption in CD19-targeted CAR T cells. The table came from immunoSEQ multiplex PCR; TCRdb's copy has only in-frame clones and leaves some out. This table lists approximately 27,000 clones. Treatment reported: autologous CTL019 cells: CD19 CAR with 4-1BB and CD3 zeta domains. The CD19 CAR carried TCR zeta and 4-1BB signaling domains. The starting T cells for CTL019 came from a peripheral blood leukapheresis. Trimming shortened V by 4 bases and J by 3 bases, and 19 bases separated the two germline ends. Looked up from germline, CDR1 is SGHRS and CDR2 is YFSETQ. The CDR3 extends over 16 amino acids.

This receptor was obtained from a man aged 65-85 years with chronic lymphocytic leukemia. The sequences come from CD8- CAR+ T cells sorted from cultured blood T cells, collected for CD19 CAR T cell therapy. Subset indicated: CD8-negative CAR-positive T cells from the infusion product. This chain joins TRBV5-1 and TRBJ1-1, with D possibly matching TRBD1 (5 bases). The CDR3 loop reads CASSPGSPLLDTEAFF. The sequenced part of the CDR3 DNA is TGCGCCAGCAGCCCAGGGTCACCCTTGTTGGACACTGAA.